Here is one T cell receptor beta chain with its context. Combining a sample-barcoded 5' primer with a J-beta primer mix, a second PCR ran for roughly 6 to 12 cycles. TCRdb reprocessed the 5' RACE reads with MiXCR, giving one entry per CDR3 protein. The sample lists approximately 1,100,000 distinct CDR3 sequences, around 45% occurring once. The CDR3 runs 16 residues. CDR1 SGHAT and CDR2 FQNNGV come from the germline V gene. With V trimmed by 5 bases and J by 9 bases, 9 bases remained unmatched. Per sample, at least 5.5 micrograms of total RNA were extracted. These data are taken from a study of blood T cells in healthy people across ages. Study as a whole: Through template switching, about one barcoded beta molecule was captured per two T cells, as measured in model experiments.

The rearrangement joins TRBV11-2 to TRBJ1-6; 11 nucleotides agree with TRBD1. The sequenced sample was blood. This TCR was recovered from a woman aged 55-75 years in good health. The chain's CDR3 is CASSPDRGRLISPLHF. The CDR3 region has the DNA TGTGCCAGCAGCCCGGACAGGGGGCGCCTGATTTCACCCCTCCACTTT.